These 29 T cell receptor beta chains were sequenced from one sample in a study of T cells of healthy individuals. TCRdb passed the 5' RACE reads through MiXCR, listing each CDR3 protein once. The sample consists of some 85,000 distinct CDR3 sequences, roughly 5.1% of them appearing once. The receptors shown here come from a female donor in good health.

This clonotype has only a few counts. The chain combines TRBV7-6 with TRBJ1-4; D gene unclear. V was trimmed by 5 bases and J by 6 bases, leaving 13 bases between them. The CDR3 runs to 14 residues. CDR1 and CDR2 from the germline V gene are SGHVS and FNYEAQ. The CDR3 DNA sequence: TGTGCCAGCAGCATAATGGACGGTCATGAAAAACTGTTTTTT. This sequence encodes CASSIMDGHEKLFF.

Ten or more counts support this clonotype. The gene calls are TRBV24-1 and TRBJ2-1, with D tentatively TRBD2 (6 bases). This CDR3 region has 14 residues. Germline lookup yields CDR1 KGHDR and CDR2 SFDVKD. With 0 bases removed from V and 6 bases from J, the gap between germline ends came to 8 bases. The CDR3 bases are TGTGCCACCAGTGATTTGCGGGAGCCCAATGAGCAGTTCTTC. Protein: CATSDLREPNEQFF.

J is TRBJ2-2 and V is TRBV4-1; D is unclear. Germline CDR1 and CDR2: MGHRA and YSYEKL. Trimming cost V 0 bases and J 3 bases, with 5 bases left between them. This CDR3 is 14 amino acids long. The CDR3 region has the DNA TGCGCCAGCAGCCAAGATATCGACACCGGGGAGCTGTTTTTT. This sequence encodes CASSQDIDTGELFF.

Ten or more counts support this clonotype. The genes are TRBV6-5 and TRBJ2-7; 7 nucleotides line up with TRBD2. Germline CDR1 reads MNHEY; CDR2 reads SVGAGI. This CDR3 region has 12 residues. Unmatched junction bases numbered 3, after V lost 6 bases and J lost 4 bases. CDR3 DNA sequence: TGTGCCAGCAGCCGTAGCGGGTACGAGCAGTACTTC. It codes for CASSRSGYEQYF.

This clonotype was detected ten times or more. The rearrangement uses TRBV7-9 and TRBJ2-3; D is perhaps TRBD2 (5 bases). The germline CDR1 and CDR2 sequences are SEHNR and FQNEAQ (reference sequence). The V and J ends lost 5 bases and 2 bases respectively, with 17 bases between them. The CDR3 covers 16 residues. The CDR3, as DNA: TGTGCCAGCAGCCCCTTTCGGGGATCGTCCACAGATACGCAGTATTTT. Amino acids: CASSPFRGSSTDTQYF. The entire variable domain, with the rest obtained from reference TRBV7-9 and TRBJ2-3, is as follows: DTGVSQNPRHKITKRGQNVTFRCDPISEHNRLYWYRQTLGQGPEFLTYFQNEAQLEKSRLLSDRFSAERPKGSFSTLEIQRTEQGDSAMYLCASSPFRGSSTDTQYFGPGTRLTVL.

This clonotype has just a few counts. The gene calls are TRBV7-9 and TRBJ1-4; TRBD1 matches 10 bases. Germline assignment: CDR1 SEHNR and CDR2 FQNEAQ (reference sequence). The CDR3 is 14 residues long. V was clipped by 7 bases and J by 6 bases; unmatched bases: 5. The CDR3 loop is CASTLGQGDEKLFF. The CDR3 DNA reads TGTGCCAGCACCCTCGGACAGGGGGATGAAAAACTGTTTTTT.

This clonotype has ten or more counts. The V gene is TRBV7-2, the J gene TRBJ2-7, with 7 positions matching TRBD2. The V gene end was trimmed by 1 base and the J gene end by 0 bases; junction bases not matched to a gene: 15. CDR1 is SGHTA, CDR2 FQGNSA, per germline. This CDR3 comprises 19 residues. The CDR3 here is CASSLGGYWAGASSYEQYF. The CDR3, as DNA: TGTGCCAGCAGCTTAGGGGGATATTGGGCGGGAGCGAGCTCCTACGAGCAGTACTTC.

The table lists this clonotype with many counts. The rearrangement links TRBV15 to TRBJ1-1, with 8 nucleotides matching TRBD1. V shed 4 bases and J 4 bases; nucleotides not matched to a gene: 8. The CDR3 has 15 amino acids. CDR1 and CDR2 (germline): LNHNV, YYDKDF (reference sequence). In nucleotides, the CDR3 is TGTGCCACCAGCATCTCCAGGACAGGGATCACTGAAGCTTTCTTT. It translates to CATSISRTGITEAFF.

This clonotype was recorded at least ten times. This chain links TRBV3-1 with TRBJ2-1; 7 nucleotides match TRBD1. The length of the CDR3 is 16 residues. V lost 4 bases to trimming and J lost 0 bases; unmatched junction nucleotides: 6. Germline V gene sequence: CDR1 LGHDT, CDR2 YNNKEL (reference sequence). CDR3 DNA sequence: TGTGCCAGCAGCCCGCAGACAGGGAGCTCCTACAATGAGCAGTTCTTC. The encoded protein is CASSPQTGSSYNEQFF.

J is TRBJ1-1 and V is TRBV18; TRBD1 might be the D (5 bases). The CDR3 is 16 amino acids. V lost 3 bases to trimming and J lost 6 bases, with 20 bases between them. The germline V gene has CDR1 KGHSH and CDR2 LQKENI. This chain's CDR3 is CASSPRFGQGGAEAFF. The CDR3 region has the DNA TGTGCCAGCTCACCCCGATTCGGGCAGGGAGGCGCTGAAGCTTTCTTT.

This clonotype was detected many times. The rearrangement joins TRBV6-6 to TRBJ2-7, with TRBD2 matching 9 bases. The CDR3 sequence is 15 residues long. The germline gives CDR1 MNHNY, CDR2 SVGAGI (reference sequence). V was pared by 4 bases and J by 0 bases, with 4 bases of the junction left unmatched. The CDR3 bases are TGTGCCAGCAGTTCGACTAGCGGCGACTCCTACGAGCAGTACTTC. This codes for CASSSTSGDSYEQYF.

Only a few counts were recorded for this clonotype. The CDR3 loop is CASSFPLGGRRETQYF. CDR3 sequence (DNA): TGTGCCAGCAGCTTCCCCCTTGGCGGGAGACGGGAGACCCAGTACTTC. The chain links TRBV7-2 to TRBJ2-5; 7 nucleotides line up with TRBD2. CDR3 size: 16 residues. Trimming at V came to 3 bases and at J to 5 bases, leaving 12 bases not matched to a gene. Germline V lookup: CDR1 SGHTA, CDR2 FQGNSA.

This clonotype was recorded many times. The rearrangement joins TRBV20-1 to TRBJ2-3; D uncertain. V gave up 6 bases and J gave up 5 bases, with 15 bases separating them. Looked up from germline, CDR1 is DFQATT and CDR2 is SNEGSKA (reference sequence). The CDR3 totals 13 residues. The CDR3 nucleotides read TGCAGTGCCACACGGACGCAAAGAGATACGCAGTATTTT. Residues: CSATRTQRDTQYF.

This clonotype was counted only a few times. This CDR3 is CASSQDRTSSPQTQYF. The CDR3 DNA reads TGCGCCAGCAGCCAAGATAGGACTAGCTCCCCTCAAACGCAGTATTTT. This chain uses TRBV4-1 with TRBJ2-3, with TRBD2 matching over 8 bases. V gave up 0 bases and J gave up 9 bases; unmatched junction bases: 11. CDR1 is MGHRA, CDR2 YSYEKL, per germline. There are 16 residues in the CDR3.

This clonotype was counted many times. The CDR3 sequence is CATSDSQGPYNEQFF. The CDR3 DNA reads TGTGCCACCAGTGATTCGCAGGGGCCCTACAATGAGCAGTTCTTC. The chain recombines TRBV24-1 with TRBJ2-1, with D perhaps TRBD1 (6 bases). Per the germline V gene, CDR1 is KGHDR and CDR2 is SFDVKD. This CDR3 is built from 15 residues. Trimming took 2 bases from V and 2 from J, leaving 9 bases between them.

This clonotype was seen many times. The V and J genes are TRBV7-9 and TRBJ2-1; TRBD2 matches 10 bases. This CDR3 region has 14 residues. Germline V gene sequence: CDR1 SEHNR, CDR2 FQNEAQ (reference sequence). With V trimmed by 5 bases and J by 10 bases, 8 bases remained unmatched. The CDR3 coding sequence is TGTGCCAGCAGCGCCGAGACTAGCGGGTTGGAGCAGTTCTTC. It specifies CASSAETSGLEQFF.

J is TRBJ2-7 and V is TRBV23-1; D gene uncertain. TRBV23-1 is recorded as an ORF, its role being uncertain. CDR3 length equals 15 residues. The V end was cut by 0 bases, the J end by 1 base, with 10 bases between. CDR3 bases: TGCGCCAGCAGTCAATCGAGGCAAGCGTCCTACGAGCAGTACTTC. It yields the protein CASSQSRQASYEQYF.

Concerning this clonotype: With a much larger clone just one base away, this may be a read error. The CDR3 does not end in the conserved phenylalanine or tryptophan, so this is likely a read error. The chain has TRBV6-1 and TRBJ2-7, with D tentatively TRBD2 (6 bases). Deletions cut 2 bases from V and 7 bases from J, with 21 bases between. Germline assignment: CDR1 MNHNS and CDR2 SASEGT. The CDR3 length is 16 residues. The CDR3 sequence is CASSETRDSSPGEQYY. CDR3 bases: TGTGCCAGCAGTGAAACGAGGGACTCCTCCCCGGGGGAGCAGTACTAC.

The table lists this clonotype with many counts. V gene TRBV18 combines with J gene TRBJ2-2; tentatively, D is TRBD1 or TRBD2 (5 bases each). Per the germline V gene, CDR1 is KGHSH and CDR2 is LQKENI. The V end lost 6 bases, the J end lost 1 base, and 15 bases lay between the germline ends. The CDR3 length is 16 residues. The CDR3 DNA reads as TGTGCCAGCTCCCCCCCCGAGGGGCGGAACACCGGGGAGCTGTTTTTT. It encodes CASSPPEGRNTGELFF.

This clonotype has ten or more counts. The gene calls are TRBV4-1 and TRBJ2-4, with D hard to call. Trimming cost V 0 bases and J 0 bases, with 9 bases left between them. Germline V lookup: CDR1 MGHRA, CDR2 YSYEKL. CDR3 length equals 16 residues. The CDR3 DNA follows: TGCGCCAGCAGCCAAGATCCGAACCTAGCCAAAAACATTCAGTACTTC. Its protein is CASSQDPNLAKNIQYF.

This clonotype was seen at least ten times. The chain couples TRBV29-1 to TRBJ2-1, with D tentatively TRBD2 (6 bases). This CDR3 comprises 14 residues. The V end lost 7 bases, the J end lost 0 bases, and 13 bases lay between the germline ends. Germline CDR1 SQVTM, CDR2 ANQGSEA. CDR3 DNA sequence: TGCAGCGATCTAGCGAGTAGCTCCTACAATGAGCAGTTCTTC. Translating it yields CSDLASSSYNEQFF.

This clonotype was picked up many times. This chain links TRBV29-1 with TRBJ2-5; 10 nucleotides match TRBD1. J gave up 3 bases and V 3 bases, and 7 bases lay outside the gene matches. Germline assignment: CDR1 SQVTM and CDR2 ANQGSEA. The CDR3 is 15 amino acids. CDR3 DNA sequence: TGCAGCGTTGAGAAGTCCGGACAGGGGGAAGAGACCCAGTACTTC. It encodes CSVEKSGQGEETQYF. Variable domain in full (rest from reference TRBV29-1 and TRBJ2-5): SAVISQKPSRDICQRGTSLTIQCQVDSQVTMMFWYRQQPGQSLTLIATANQGSEATYESGFVIDKFPISRPNLTFSTLTVSNMSPEDSSIYLCSVEKSGQGEETQYFGPGTRLLVL.

This clonotype was picked up a small number of times. The chain has TRBV20-1 and TRBJ1-4; TRBD1 matches at 7 bases. This CDR3 region has 13 residues. The germline CDR1 and CDR2 sequences are DFQATT and SNEGSKA (reference sequence). Germline trimming cut 7 bases from V and 7 bases from J; bases unmatched to any gene: 9. In DNA, the CDR3 is TGCAGTGTTAGTCCAGGGACAGTTGAAAAACTGTTTTTT. Protein product: CSVSPGTVEKLFF.

This chain joins TRBV3-1 and TRBJ1-2, with D perhaps TRBD1 (5 bases). The V end lost 0 bases, the J end lost 3 bases, and 17 bases lay between the germline ends. The CDR3 is made up of 17 amino acids. From germline, CDR1 is LGHDT and CDR2 YNNKEL (reference sequence). The CDR3 DNA reads as TGTGCCAGCAGCCAAGATGTACGGGACCCCTCCGACTATGGCTACACCTTC. Protein product: CASSQDVRDPSDYGYTF.

In its sample, this clonotype was seen many times. The chain employs TRBV7-9 and TRBJ1-4, with no clear D. The germline V and J ends were trimmed by 8 bases and 0 bases, with 10 bases remaining between them. CDR3 length: 14 residues. CDR1 SEHNR and CDR2 FQNEAQ come from the germline V gene (reference sequence). CDR3 bases: TGTGCCAGCCGGCAGGAGGCAACTAATGAAAAACTGTTTTTT. Protein product: CASRQEATNEKLFF.

This clonotype showed up many times. V usage is TRBV25-1 and J usage is TRBJ1-2; D is unresolved. Trimming removed 6 bases at V and 2 bases at J, with 13 bases between. This CDR3 contains 14 residues. Germline V CDR1 and CDR2: MGHDK, SYGVNS. In DNA form, the CDR3 reads TGTGCCAGCAGCCCCGCCGGCGCCAACTATGGCTACACCTTC. The encoded protein is CASSPAGANYGYTF.

This clonotype was found many times. This sequence joins TRBV5-4 and TRBJ2-1; TRBD2 aligns across 11 bases. Germline assignment: CDR1 SGHNT and CDR2 YYREEE (reference sequence). After removal of 0 bases from V and 4 bases from J, the junction contained 3 bases not matched to a gene. This CDR3 has 16 residues. The CDR3 sequence is CASSLGLAGGYNEQFF. In DNA form, the CDR3 reads TGTGCCAGCAGCTTGGGATTAGCGGGAGGGTACAATGAGCAGTTCTTC.

This clonotype showed up many times. The rearrangement links TRBV5-4 to TRBJ2-2; 8 positions match TRBD2. Germline V gene sequence: CDR1 SGHNT, CDR2 YYREEE (reference sequence). The V and J ends lost 5 bases and 0 bases, in that order; junction bases with no gene match: 6. This CDR3 region has 16 residues. CDR3 nucleotide sequence: TGTGCCAGCAGTTATCCGGGACTAGCGAACACCGGGGAGCTGTTTTTT. It codes for CASSYPGLANTGELFF.

The table lists this clonotype with many counts. Here the CDR3 reads CSAGTGEVNIQYF. The CDR3 bases are TGCAGCGCCGGGACAGGGGAGGTAAACATTCAGTACTTC. The V and J genes are TRBV29-1 and TRBJ2-4, with 10 bases lining up with TRBD1. The CDR3 totals 13 residues. Germline V lookup: CDR1 SQVTM, CDR2 ANQGSEA. V shed 7 bases, J shed 6 bases, and the junction held 6 bases outside the gene matches.